This T cell receptor (beta chain) emerged from a study of cytomegalovirus exposure and HLA in healthy donors. Study details: Sequencing of approximately 190 million T cells in an earlier analysis found more than 100 million unique TCR beta sequences. Findings and caveats of the study: Analyses of presence/absence relied on an assumption of roughly uniform sequencing depth across donors.

Details on this clone: As yet, its antigen is unknown.

V gave up 3 bases and J gave up 3 bases; unmatched junction bases: 5. The CDR3 is made up of 14 amino acids. Germline CDR1 SNHLY, CDR2 FYNNEI. A multiplex PCR was run with 60 Vbeta primers and 13 Jbeta primers. Using immunoSEQ multiplex PCR, the repertoire was profiled, and TCRdb retains in-frame clones only, with some absent. Seen here are some 150,000 clones, approximately 79% observed once, and the top ten hold about 1.7%. The chain recombines TRBV2 with TRBJ2-7; 7 bases are shared with TRBD1. The sequencing sample was made of PBMCs. This TCR was recovered from a woman in her 30s in good health and CMV-seronegative. The CDR3 region has the DNA TGTGCCAGCAGTGACCCCGGGACAGACTACGAGCAGTACTTC. This codes for CASSDPGTDYEQYF.